The present T cell receptor beta chain was sequenced within a study of T-cell reconstitution after alpha-beta-depleted transplantation in children. This clonotype was found a few times. Germline CDR1 reads SGHKS; CDR2 reads YYEKEE (reference sequence). Trimming removed 2 bases from V and 5 bases from J, with 20 bases in between. CDR3 length equals 16 residues. Researchers prepared the TCRbeta library using unique molecular identifiers, the study reports. TCRdb re-analysed the PCR reads in MiXCR, keeping a single row per CDR3 protein. The sample contains roughly 500,000 distinct CDR3 sequences, around 17% of which appear only once.

This TCR came from a human donor who donated a stem cell graft to a child with acute lymphoblastic leukemia. The sample here was PBMCs from the stem cell graft donor, taken from the stem cell graft. The chain has TRBV5-5 and TRBJ2-7, with D possibly matching TRBD2 (6 bases). The chain's CDR3 is CASSFYWTGETHEQYF. In DNA, the CDR3 is TGTGCCAGCAGCTTCTATTGGACGGGGGAAACCCACGAGCAGTACTTC.